Detailed here is one TCR beta chain. Participants came from fewer than 25 US areas, aged about 18 to 95 years. The sample originates from a study of blood T cell repertoires in COVID-19. Whole-study context: Sites in the United States, Italy and Spain provided acute and convalescent COVID-19 samples.

CDR3 length: 15 residues. CDR1 is MDHEN and CDR2 is SYDVKM in the germline V gene. V was clipped by 7 bases and J by 1 base; unmatched bases: 5. TCRdb's copy holds only in-frame clones and misses some; the assay was immunoSEQ multiplex PCR. The table includes roughly 180,000 clones, over 75% detected once. This clonotype was sampled from a man in his fifties who had recovered from COVID-19. The specimen sequenced was PBMCs or T cells enriched from blood (not recorded which). The V and J genes are TRBV28 and TRBJ2-7; 12 positions match TRBD2. This chain's CDR3 is CASNPGTSGSYEQYF. Here the CDR3 DNA reads TGTGCCAGCAACCCCGGGACTAGCGGGTCCTACGAGCAGTACTTC.